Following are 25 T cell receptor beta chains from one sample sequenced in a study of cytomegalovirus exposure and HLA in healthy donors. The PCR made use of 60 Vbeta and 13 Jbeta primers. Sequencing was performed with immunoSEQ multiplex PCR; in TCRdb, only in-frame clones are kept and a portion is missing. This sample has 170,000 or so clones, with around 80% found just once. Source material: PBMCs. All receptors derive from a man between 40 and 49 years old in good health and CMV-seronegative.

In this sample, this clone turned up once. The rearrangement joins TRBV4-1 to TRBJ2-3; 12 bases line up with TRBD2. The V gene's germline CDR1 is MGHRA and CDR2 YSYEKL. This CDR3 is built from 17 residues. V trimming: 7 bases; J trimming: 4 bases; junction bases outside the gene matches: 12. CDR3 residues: CASIDSLAGGIADTQYF. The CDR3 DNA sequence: TGCGCCAGCATCGACTCTCTAGCGGGGGGGATAGCAGATACGCAGTATTTT.

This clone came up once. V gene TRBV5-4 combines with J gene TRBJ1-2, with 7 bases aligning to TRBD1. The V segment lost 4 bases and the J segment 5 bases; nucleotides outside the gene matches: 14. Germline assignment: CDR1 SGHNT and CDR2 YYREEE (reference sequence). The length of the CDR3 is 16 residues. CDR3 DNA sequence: TGTGCCAGCAGCCCGGAACTTGGACAGGCTCGATATGGCTACACCTTC. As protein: CASSPELGQARYGYTF.

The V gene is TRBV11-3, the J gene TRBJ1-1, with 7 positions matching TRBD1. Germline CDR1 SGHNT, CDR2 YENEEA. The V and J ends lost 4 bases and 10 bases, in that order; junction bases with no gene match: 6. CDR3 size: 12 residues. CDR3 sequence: CASSSSTGRAFF. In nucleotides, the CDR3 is TGTGCCAGCAGCTCATCGACAGGGCGAGCTTTCTTT.

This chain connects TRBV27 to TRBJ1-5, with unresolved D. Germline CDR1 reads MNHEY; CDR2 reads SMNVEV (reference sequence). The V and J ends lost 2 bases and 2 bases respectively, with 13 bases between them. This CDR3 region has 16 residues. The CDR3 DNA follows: TGTGCCAGCAGTTTAATACCGGGAGTAGGCAATCAGCCCCAGCATTTT. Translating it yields CASSLIPGVGNQPQHF.

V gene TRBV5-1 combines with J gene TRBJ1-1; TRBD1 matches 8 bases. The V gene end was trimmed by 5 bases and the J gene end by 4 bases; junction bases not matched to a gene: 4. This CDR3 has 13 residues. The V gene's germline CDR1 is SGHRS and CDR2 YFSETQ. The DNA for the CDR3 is TGCGCCAGCAGGGGACAGGTGAGCACTGAAGCTTTCTTT. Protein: CASRGQVSTEAFF.

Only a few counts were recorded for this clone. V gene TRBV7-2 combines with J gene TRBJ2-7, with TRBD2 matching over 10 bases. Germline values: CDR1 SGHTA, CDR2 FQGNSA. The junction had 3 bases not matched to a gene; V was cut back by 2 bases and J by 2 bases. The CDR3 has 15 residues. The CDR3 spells CASSLLAGAPYEQYF. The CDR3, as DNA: TGTGCCAGCAGCTTACTAGCGGGGGCCCCCTACGAGCAGTACTTC.

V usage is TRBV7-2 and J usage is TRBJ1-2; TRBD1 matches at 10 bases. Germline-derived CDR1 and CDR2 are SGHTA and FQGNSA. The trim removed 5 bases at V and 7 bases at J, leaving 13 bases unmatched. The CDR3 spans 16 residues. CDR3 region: CASSLTGQGIVLGYTF. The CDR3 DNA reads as TGTGCCAGCAGCCTAACGGGACAGGGGATTGTCCTTGGCTACACCTTC.

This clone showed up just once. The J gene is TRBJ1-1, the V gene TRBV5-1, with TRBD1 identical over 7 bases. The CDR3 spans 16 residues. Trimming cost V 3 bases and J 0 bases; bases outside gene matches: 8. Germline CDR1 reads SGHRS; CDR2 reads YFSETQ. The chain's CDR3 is CASSSRQGPMNTEAFF. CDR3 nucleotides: TGCGCCAGCAGCTCGAGACAGGGCCCTATGAACACTGAAGCTTTCTTT.

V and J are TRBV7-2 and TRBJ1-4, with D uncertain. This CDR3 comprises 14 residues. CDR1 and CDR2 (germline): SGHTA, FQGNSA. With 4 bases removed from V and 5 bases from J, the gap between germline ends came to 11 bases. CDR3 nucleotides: TGTGCCAGCAGCTCGCGGTCGTCAAATGAAAAACTGTTTTTT. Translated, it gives CASSSRSSNEKLFF.

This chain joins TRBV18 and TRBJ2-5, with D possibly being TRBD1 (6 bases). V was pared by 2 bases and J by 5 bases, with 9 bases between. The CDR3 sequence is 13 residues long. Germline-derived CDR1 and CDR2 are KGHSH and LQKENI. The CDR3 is CASSPKGVETQYF. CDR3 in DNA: TGTGCCAGCTCACCAAAGGGGGTGGAGACCCAGTACTTC.

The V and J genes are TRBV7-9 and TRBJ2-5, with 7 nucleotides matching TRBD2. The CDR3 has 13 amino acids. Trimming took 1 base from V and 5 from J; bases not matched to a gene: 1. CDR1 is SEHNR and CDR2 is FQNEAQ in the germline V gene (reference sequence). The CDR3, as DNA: TGTGCCAGCAGCTTAGGGGGGGGTGAGACCCAGTACTTC. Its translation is CASSLGGGETQYF.

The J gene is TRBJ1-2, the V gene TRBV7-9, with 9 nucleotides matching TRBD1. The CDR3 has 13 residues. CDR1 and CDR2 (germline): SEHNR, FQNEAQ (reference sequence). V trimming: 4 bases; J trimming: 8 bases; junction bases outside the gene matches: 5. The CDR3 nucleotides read TGTGCCAGCAGCTCACAGGGGGCTAAGGGCTACACCTTC. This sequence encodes CASSSQGAKGYTF.

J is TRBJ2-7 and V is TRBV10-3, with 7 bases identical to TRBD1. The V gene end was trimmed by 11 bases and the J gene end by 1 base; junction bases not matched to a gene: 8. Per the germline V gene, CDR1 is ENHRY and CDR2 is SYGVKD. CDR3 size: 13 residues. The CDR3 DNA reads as TGTGCCGTCTCGCGACAGGGTTCCTACGAGCAGTACTTC. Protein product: CAVSRQGSYEQYF.

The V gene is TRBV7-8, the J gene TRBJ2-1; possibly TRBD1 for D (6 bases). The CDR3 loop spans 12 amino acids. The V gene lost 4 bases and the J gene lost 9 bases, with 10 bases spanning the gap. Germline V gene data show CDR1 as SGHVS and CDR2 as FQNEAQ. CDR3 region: CASSSPGAEQFF. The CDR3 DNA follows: TGTGCCAGCAGCTCCCCAGGGGCTGAGCAGTTCTTC.

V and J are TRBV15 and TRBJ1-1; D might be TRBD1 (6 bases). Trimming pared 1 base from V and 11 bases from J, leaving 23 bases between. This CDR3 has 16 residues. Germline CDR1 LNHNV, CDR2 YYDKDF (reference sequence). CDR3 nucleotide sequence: TGTGCCACCAGCAGAGGAAAGTCGGGGGGCCAACTAGACGCTTTCTTT. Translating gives CATSRGKSGGQLDAFF.

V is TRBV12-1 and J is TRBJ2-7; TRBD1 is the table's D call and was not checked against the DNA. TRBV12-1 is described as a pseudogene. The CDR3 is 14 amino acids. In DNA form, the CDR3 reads TGTGCCAGCAGCTTTGGCCCCAGGGTAACCGAGCAGTACTTC. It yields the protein CASSFGPRVTEQYF.

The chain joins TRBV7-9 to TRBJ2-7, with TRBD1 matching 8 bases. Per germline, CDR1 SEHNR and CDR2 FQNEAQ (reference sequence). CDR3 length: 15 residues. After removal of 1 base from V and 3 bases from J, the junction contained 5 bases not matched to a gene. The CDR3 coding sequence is TGTGCCAGCAGCTTAGGGGACAGGTTGCTCTACGAGCAGTACTTC. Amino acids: CASSLGDRLLYEQYF.

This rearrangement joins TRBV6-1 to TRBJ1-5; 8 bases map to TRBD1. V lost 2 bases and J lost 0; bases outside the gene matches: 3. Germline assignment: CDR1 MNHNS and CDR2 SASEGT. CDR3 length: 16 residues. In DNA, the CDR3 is TGTGCCAGCAGTGAACAGGGGGCCCTTAGCAATCAGCCCCAGCATTTT. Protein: CASSEQGALSNQPQHF.

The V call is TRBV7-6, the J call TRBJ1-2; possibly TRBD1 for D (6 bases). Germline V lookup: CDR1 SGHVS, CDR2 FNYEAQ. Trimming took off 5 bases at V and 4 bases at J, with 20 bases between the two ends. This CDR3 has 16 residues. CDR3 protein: CASSANPGQTSYGYTF. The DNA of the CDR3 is TGTGCCAGCAGCGCTAACCCTGGACAGACCTCCTATGGCTACACCTTC.

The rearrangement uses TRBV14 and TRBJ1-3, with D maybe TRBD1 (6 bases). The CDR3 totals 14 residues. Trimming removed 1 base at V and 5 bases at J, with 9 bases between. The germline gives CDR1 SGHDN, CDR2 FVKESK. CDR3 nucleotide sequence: TGTGCCAGCAGCCAAGCAGGGGTTAGAAACACCATATATTTT. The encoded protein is CASSQAGVRNTIYF.

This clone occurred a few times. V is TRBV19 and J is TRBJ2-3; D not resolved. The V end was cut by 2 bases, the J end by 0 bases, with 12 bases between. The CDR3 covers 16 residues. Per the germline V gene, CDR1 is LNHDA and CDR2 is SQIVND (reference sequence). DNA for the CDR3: TGTGCCAGTAGTATACAAGGAGAACCCAGCACAGATACGCAGTATTTT. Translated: CASSIQGEPSTDTQYF.

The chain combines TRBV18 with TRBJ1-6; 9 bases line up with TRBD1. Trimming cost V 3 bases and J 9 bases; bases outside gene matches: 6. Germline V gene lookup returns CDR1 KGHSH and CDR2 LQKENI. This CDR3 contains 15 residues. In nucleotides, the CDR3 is TGTGCCAGCTCACCGGGACAGGGAGACACTTCACCCCTCCACTTT. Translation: CASSPGQGDTSPLHF.

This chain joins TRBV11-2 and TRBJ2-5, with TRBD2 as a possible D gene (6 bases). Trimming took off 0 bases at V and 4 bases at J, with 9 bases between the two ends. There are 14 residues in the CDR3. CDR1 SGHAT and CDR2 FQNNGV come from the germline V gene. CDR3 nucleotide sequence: TGTGCCAGCAGCTTAGATCGGGGGTCAGAGACCCAGTACTTC. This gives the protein CASSLDRGSETQYF.

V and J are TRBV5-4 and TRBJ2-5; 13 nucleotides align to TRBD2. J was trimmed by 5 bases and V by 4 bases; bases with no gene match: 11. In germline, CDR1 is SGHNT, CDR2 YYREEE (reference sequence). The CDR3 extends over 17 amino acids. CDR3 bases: TGTGCCAGCAGCCCAGGACTAGCGGGAGCGGGGTGGGAGACCCAGTACTTC. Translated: CASSPGLAGAGWETQYF.

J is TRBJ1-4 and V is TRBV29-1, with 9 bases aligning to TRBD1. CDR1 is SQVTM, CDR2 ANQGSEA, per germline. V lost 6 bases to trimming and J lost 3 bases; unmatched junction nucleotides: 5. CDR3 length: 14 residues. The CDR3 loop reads CSVEGTGSNEKLFF. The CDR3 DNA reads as TGCAGCGTCGAGGGGACAGGGTCTAATGAAAAACTGTTTTTT.